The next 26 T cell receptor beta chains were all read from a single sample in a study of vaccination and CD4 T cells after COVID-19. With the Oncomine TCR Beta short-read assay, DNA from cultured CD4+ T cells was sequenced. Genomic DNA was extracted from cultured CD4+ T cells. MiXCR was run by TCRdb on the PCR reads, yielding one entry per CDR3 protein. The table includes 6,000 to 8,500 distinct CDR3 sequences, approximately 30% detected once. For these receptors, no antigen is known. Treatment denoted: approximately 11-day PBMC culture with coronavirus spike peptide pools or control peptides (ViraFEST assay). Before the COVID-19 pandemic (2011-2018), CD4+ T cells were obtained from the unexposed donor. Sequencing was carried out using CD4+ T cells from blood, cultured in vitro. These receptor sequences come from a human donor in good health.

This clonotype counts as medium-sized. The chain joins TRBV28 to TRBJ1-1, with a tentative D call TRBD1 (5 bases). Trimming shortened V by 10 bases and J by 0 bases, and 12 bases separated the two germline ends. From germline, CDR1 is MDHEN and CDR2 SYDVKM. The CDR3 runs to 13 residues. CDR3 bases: TGTGCCACTCAGGGACGCATGAACACTGAAGCTTTCTTT. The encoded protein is CATQGRMNTEAFF.

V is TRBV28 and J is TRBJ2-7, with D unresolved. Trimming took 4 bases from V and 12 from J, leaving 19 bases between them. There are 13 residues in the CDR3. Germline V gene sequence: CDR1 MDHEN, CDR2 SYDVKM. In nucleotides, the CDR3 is TGTGCCAGCAGTTCGTCCCTCCGCAGGCGGCGGTACTTC. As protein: CASSSSLRRRRYF.

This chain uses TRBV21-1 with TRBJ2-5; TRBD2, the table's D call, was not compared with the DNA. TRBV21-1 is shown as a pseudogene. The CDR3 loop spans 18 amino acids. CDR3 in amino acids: CASSKSTGGPIGRETQYF. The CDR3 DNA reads TGTGCCAGCAGCAAATCGACCGGAGGGCCGATAGGAAGGGAGACCCAGTACTTC.

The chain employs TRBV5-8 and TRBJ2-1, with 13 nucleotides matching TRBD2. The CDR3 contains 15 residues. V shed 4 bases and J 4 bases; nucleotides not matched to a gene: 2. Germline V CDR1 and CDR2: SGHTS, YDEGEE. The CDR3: CASSPGLAGYNEQFF. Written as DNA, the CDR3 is TGTGCCAGCAGCCCGGGACTAGCGGGATACAATGAGCAGTTCTTC. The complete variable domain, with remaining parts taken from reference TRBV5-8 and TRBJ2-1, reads EAGVTQSPTHLIKTRGQQATLRCSPISGHTSVYWYQQALGLGLQFLLWYDEGEERNRGNFPPRFSGRQFPNYSSELNVNALELEDSALYLCASSPGLAGYNEQFFGPGTRLTVL.

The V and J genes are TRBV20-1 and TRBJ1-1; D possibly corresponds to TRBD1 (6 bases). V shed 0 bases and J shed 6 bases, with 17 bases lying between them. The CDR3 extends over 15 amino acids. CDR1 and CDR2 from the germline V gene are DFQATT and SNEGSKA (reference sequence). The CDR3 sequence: CSARDWGGAESEAFF. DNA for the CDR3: TGCAGTGCTAGAGATTGGGGGGGCGCAGAATCTGAAGCTTTCTTT.

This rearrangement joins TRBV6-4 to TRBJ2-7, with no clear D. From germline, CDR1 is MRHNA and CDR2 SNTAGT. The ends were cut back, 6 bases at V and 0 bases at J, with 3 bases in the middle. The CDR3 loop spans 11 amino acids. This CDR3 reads CASRSSYEQYF. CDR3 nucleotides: TGTGCCAGCAGGAGCTCCTACGAGCAGTACTTC.

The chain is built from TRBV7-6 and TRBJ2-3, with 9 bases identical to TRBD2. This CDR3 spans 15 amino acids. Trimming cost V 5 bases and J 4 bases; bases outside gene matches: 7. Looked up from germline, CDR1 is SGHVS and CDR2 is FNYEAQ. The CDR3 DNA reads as TGTGCCAGCAGCCGTAGCGGGAGCGTCGCAGATACGCAGTATTTT. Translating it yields CASSRSGSVADTQYF.

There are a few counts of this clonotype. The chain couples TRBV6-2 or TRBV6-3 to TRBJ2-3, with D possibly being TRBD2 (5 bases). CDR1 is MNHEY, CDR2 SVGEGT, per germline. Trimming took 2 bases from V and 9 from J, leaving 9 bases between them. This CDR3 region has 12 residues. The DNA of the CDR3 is TGTGCCAGCAGTTACCGGGATGCGACGCAGTATTTT. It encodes CASSYRDATQYF.

The chain's CDR3 is CASSQDEFRGGTEAFF. The CDR3 DNA sequence: TGTGCCAGCAGCCAAGATGAATTCCGGGGAGGCACTGAAGCTTTCTTT. V and J are TRBV7-2 and TRBJ1-1; D unclear. Germline V gene data show CDR1 as SGHTA and CDR2 as FQGNSA. V was cut by 5 bases and J by 4 bases, with 20 bases left in between. This CDR3 contains 16 residues.

The CDR3: CASSPGGTGANVLTF. Here the CDR3 DNA reads TGTGCCAGCAGTCCGGGGGGGACTGGGGCCAACGTCCTGACTTTC. The chain employs TRBV7-3 and TRBJ2-6; TRBD2 matches 8 bases. Germline V gives CDR1 SGHTA, CDR2 FQGTGA. CDR3 length equals 15 residues. Unmatched junction bases numbered 3, after V lost 6 bases and J lost 2 bases.

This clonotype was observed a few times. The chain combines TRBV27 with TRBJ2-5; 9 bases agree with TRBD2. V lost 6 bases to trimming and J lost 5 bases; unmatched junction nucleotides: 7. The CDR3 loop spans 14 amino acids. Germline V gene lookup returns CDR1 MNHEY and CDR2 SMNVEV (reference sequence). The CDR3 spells CASSAGGNGETQYF. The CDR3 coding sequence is TGTGCCAGCAGCGCGGGAGGGAATGGTGAGACCCAGTACTTC.

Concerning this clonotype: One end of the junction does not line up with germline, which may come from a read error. The CDR3 loop is CAGGDTQYF. Here the CDR3 DNA reads TGCGCGGGAGGAGATACGCAGTATTTT. The chain has TRBV7-3 and TRBJ2-3, with 8 nucleotides matching TRBD2. The CDR3 spans 9 residues. Per the germline V gene, CDR1 is SGHTA and CDR2 is FQGTGA.

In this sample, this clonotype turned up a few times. In DNA, the CDR3 is TGTGCCAGAAGGTCTGACCGGGCGGGGCAGCCCCAGCATTTT. This sequence encodes CARRSDRAGQPQHF. This chain joins TRBV19 and TRBJ1-5; D is uncertain. CDR1 and CDR2 from the germline V gene are LNHDA and SQIVND (reference sequence). Trimming removed 9 bases at V and 7 bases at J, with 19 bases between. The CDR3 has 14 residues.

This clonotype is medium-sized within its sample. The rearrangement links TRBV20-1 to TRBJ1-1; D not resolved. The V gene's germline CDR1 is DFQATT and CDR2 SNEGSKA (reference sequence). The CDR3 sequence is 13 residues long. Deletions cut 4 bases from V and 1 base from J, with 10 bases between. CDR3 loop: CSANRSPNTEAFF. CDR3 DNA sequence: TGCAGTGCTAACCGGAGTCCGAACACTGAAGCTTTCTTT.

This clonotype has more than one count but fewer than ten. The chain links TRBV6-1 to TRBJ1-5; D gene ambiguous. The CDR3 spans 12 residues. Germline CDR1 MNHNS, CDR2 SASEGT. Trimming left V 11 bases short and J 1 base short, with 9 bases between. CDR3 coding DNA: TGTGCCGTCGGAGAAAGCAATCAGCCCCAGCATTTT. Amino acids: CAVGESNQPQHF.

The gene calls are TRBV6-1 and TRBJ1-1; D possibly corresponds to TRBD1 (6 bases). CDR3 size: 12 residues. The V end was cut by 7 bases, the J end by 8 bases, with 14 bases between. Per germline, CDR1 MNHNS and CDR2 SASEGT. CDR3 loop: CASTTYREEAFF. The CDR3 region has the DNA TGTGCCAGCACGACATACAGGGAGGAAGCTTTCTTT.

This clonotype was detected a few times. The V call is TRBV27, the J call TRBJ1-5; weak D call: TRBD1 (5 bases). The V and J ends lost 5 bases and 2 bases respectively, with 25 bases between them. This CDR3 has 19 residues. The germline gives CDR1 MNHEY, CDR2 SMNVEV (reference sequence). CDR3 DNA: TGTGCCAGCAGTCCCACGAGAGGGGAGGGAAATATTCGCAATCAGCCCCAGCATTTT. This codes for CASSPTRGEGNIRNQPQHF.

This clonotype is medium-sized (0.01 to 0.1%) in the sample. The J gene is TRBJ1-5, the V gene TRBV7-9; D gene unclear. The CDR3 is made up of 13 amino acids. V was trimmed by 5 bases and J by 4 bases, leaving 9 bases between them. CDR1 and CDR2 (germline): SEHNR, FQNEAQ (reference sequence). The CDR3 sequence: CASSDIPNQPQHF. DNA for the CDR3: TGTGCCAGCAGCGACATACCAAATCAGCCCCAGCATTTT.

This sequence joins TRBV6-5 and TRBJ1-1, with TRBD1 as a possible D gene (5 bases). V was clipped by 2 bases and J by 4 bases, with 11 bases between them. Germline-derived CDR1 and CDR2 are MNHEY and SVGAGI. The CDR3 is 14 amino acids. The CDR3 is CASSYKGRATEAFF. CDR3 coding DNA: TGTGCCAGCAGTTACAAGGGCAGGGCCACTGAAGCTTTCTTT.

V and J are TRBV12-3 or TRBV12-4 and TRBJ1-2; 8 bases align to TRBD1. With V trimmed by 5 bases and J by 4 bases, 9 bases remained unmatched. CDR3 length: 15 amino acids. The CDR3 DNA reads TGTGCCAGCAGTCCAGGACAGGGTCGAGTCTATGGCTACACCTTC. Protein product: CASSPGQGRVYGYTF.

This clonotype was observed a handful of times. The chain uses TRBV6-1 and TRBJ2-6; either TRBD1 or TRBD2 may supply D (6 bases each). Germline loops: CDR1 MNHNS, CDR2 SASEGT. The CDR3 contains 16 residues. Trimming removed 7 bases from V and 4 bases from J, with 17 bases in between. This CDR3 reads CASNPRGAQGANVLTF. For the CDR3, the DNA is TGTGCCAGCAATCCGAGGGGGGCGCAGGGGGCCAACGTCCTGACTTTC.

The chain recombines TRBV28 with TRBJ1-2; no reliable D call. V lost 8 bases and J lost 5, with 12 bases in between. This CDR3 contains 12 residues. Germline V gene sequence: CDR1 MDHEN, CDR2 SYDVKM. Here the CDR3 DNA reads TGTGCCAGCGTTGCGGGCGTATATGGCTACACCTTC. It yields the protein CASVAGVYGYTF.

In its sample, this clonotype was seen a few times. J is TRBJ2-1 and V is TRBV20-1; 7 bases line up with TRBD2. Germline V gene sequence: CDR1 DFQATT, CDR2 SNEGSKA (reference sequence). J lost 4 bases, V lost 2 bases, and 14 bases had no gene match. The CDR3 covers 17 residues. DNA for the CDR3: TGCAGTGCTAGAATCCCCGCACAAGCGGGACCATACAATGAGCAGTTCTTC. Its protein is CSARIPAQAGPYNEQFF.

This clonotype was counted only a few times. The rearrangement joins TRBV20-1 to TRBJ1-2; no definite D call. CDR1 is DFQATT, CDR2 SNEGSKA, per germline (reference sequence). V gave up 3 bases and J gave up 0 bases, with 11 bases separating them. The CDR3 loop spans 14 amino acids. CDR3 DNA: TGCAGTGCTAGGATCGGGAATGCTAACTATGGCTACACCTTC. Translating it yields CSARIGNANYGYTF.

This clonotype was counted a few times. The CDR3 loop reads CASRRLVLAGGSSYNEQFF. The CDR3 coding sequence is TGTGCCAGCAGACGCTTGGTACTAGCGGGAGGAAGCTCCTACAATGAGCAGTTCTTC. The rearrangement joins TRBV28 to TRBJ2-1, with 12 bases that match TRBD2. CDR1 MDHEN and CDR2 SYDVKM come from the germline V gene. The CDR3 is 19 amino acids. J was trimmed by 0 bases and V by 6 bases; bases with no gene match: 12.

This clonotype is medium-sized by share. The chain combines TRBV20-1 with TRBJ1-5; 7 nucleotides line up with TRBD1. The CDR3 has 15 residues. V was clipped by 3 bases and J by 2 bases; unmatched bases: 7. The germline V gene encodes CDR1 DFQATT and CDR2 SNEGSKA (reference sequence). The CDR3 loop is CSASQGGEGNQPQHF. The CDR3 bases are TGCAGTGCTAGCCAAGGGGGCGAGGGCAATCAGCCCCAGCATTTT.